Shown below are 22 T cell receptor beta chains from a single sample sequenced in a study of blood T cell repertoires in COVID-19. The table came from immunoSEQ multiplex PCR; TCRdb's copy has only in-frame clones and leaves some out. The data contain roughly 250,000 clones, about 86% of them singletons. Sequencing used peripheral blood. The receptors originated from a woman aged 25 to 39 with COVID-19, enrolled during active disease.

J is TRBJ1-1 and V is TRBV5-1, with 10 nucleotides matching TRBD1. The length of the CDR3 is 14 residues. V was pared by 1 base and J by 6 bases, with 3 bases of the junction left unmatched. Germline V gene data show CDR1 as SGHRS and CDR2 as YFSETQ. The CDR3 loop is CASSLMGQGSEAFF. The CDR3 DNA sequence: TGCGCCAGCAGCTTGATGGGACAGGGGTCTGAAGCTTTCTTT.

The chain carries TRBV9 and TRBJ2-1, with TRBD2 matching over 14 bases. This CDR3 comprises 16 residues. V shed 3 bases, J shed 8 bases, and the junction held 7 bases outside the gene matches. Per the germline V gene, CDR1 is SGDLS and CDR2 is YYNGEE. CDR3 nucleotide sequence: TGTGCCAGCAGCGCACGACTAGCGGGGGGGCTAGATGAGCAGTTCTTC. This sequence encodes CASSARLAGGLDEQFF.

V usage is TRBV13 and J usage is TRBJ2-1, with D perhaps matching TRBD2 (6 bases). Trimming took off 5 bases at V and 7 bases at J, with 15 bases between the two ends. Germline V CDR1 and CDR2: PRHDT, FYEKMQ (reference sequence). This CDR3 contains 14 residues. CDR3 protein: CASSPRSGRNEQFF. Here the CDR3 DNA reads TGTGCCAGCAGCCCGAGGTCAGGGAGGAATGAGCAGTTCTTC.

The genes are TRBV19 and TRBJ2-7; D perhaps matches TRBD2 (5 bases). V was cut by 2 bases and J by 5 bases, with 7 bases left in between. Germline V gene sequence: CDR1 LNHDA, CDR2 SQIVND (reference sequence). The CDR3 spans 12 residues. The CDR3 sequence: CASSIRGDEQYF. As DNA, the CDR3 is TGTGCCAGTAGTATACGGGGAGACGAGCAGTACTTC. Together with reference TRBV19 and TRBJ2-7, the CDR3 gives the full variable domain: DGGITQSPKYLFRKEGQNVTLSCEQNLNHDAMYWYRQDPGQGLRLIYYSQIVNDFQKGDIAEGYSVSREKKESFPLTVTSAQKNPTAFYLCASSIRGDEQYFGPGTRLTVT.

This sequence joins TRBV6-5 and TRBJ2-5; tentatively, D is TRBD1 (6 bases). The CDR3 sequence is 13 residues long. V dropped 7 bases and J dropped 3 bases, with 12 bases sitting between them. Germline V gene lookup returns CDR1 MNHEY and CDR2 SVGAGI. The CDR3: CASTMTGKETQYF. In DNA form, the CDR3 reads TGTGCCAGCACCATGACAGGCAAAGAGACCCAGTACTTC.

The chain carries TRBV19 and TRBJ2-3; D possibly corresponds to TRBD2 (5 bases). The CDR3 loop spans 14 amino acids. V was shortened by 4 bases and J by 0 bases, with 8 bases between the two germline ends. Germline CDR1 LNHDA, CDR2 SQIVND (reference sequence). The CDR3 nucleotides are TGTGCCAGTAGTAGGTGGGAGAGCACAGATACGCAGTATTTT. As protein: CASSRWESTDTQYF.

The V call is TRBV6-6, the J call TRBJ1-5; D may be TRBD1 (5 bases). The CDR3 covers 15 residues. V lost 8 bases and J 0 bases, leaving 14 bases between the germline ends. CDR1 is MNHNY, CDR2 SVGAGI, per germline (reference sequence). As DNA, the CDR3 is TGTGCCAGCGGTCTCGGACATTATAGCAATCAGCCCCAGCATTTT. It encodes CASGLGHYSNQPQHF.

The chain has TRBV6-5 and TRBJ2-3, with D possibly being TRBD2 (6 bases). V was pared by 0 bases and J by 10 bases, with 11 bases between. The CDR3 spans 13 residues. CDR1 and CDR2 from the germline V gene are MNHEY and SVGAGI. The CDR3 sequence is CASSYSQTSSQYF. The CDR3 DNA is TGTGCCAGCAGTTACTCGCAGACTAGTTCGCAGTATTTT.

The chain carries TRBV10-2 and TRBJ2-1; the match to TRBD1 covers 9 bases. CDR1 is WSHSY and CDR2 is SAAADI in the germline V gene. V was pared by 4 bases and J by 9 bases, with 7 bases of the junction left unmatched. The length of the CDR3 is 14 residues. This CDR3 is CASSGPGQGFEQFF. CDR3 bases: TGCGCCAGCAGTGGGCCGGGACAGGGATTTGAGCAGTTCTTC.

The chain has TRBV14 and TRBJ2-1; 16 bases agree with TRBD2. In germline, CDR1 is SGHDN, CDR2 FVKESK. Losses at the gene ends were 3 bases for V and 4 bases for J; bases not matched to a gene: 12. This CDR3 has 20 amino acids. The CDR3 here is CASSQLGLAGGGSGYNEQFF. Written as DNA, the CDR3 is TGTGCCAGCAGCCAGCTGGGACTAGCGGGGGGGGGTTCAGGGTACAATGAGCAGTTCTTC.

CDR3 in DNA: TGTGCCAGCAGTGATTCACGGACTAAAGGTGGGGAAAAACTGTTTTTT. Amino acids: CASSDSRTKGGEKLFF. The chain employs TRBV6-1 and TRBJ1-4; D is undetermined. V lost 3 bases to trimming and J lost 8 bases, with 19 bases between them. The CDR3 loop spans 16 amino acids. The germline CDR1 and CDR2 sequences are MNHNS and SASEGT.

V is TRBV5-6 and J is TRBJ2-3, with 10 bases lining up with TRBD1. V dropped 2 bases and J dropped 1; count of bases not matched to a gene: 10. The CDR3 is 18 residues long. The germline V gene has CDR1 SGHDT and CDR2 YYEEEE. As DNA, the CDR3 is TGTGCCAGCAGCTTTCGACAGGGGGCCTCTCCCCGCACAGATACGCAGTATTTT. This encodes CASSFRQGASPRTDTQYF.

This rearrangement joins TRBV11-3 to TRBJ2-2; 8 bases match TRBD2. Trimming cost V 5 bases and J 9 bases; bases outside gene matches: 2. The CDR3 has 12 residues. CDR1 and CDR2 from the germline V gene are SGHNT and YENEEA. The CDR3 region has the DNA TGTGCCAGCAGCCATAGCGGGAGGGAGCTGTTTTTT. It encodes CASSHSGRELFF.

This chain connects TRBV11-2 to TRBJ2-7; D gene ambiguous. From germline, CDR1 is SGHAT and CDR2 FQNNGV. V was cut by 1 base and J by 7 bases, with 20 bases left in between. CDR3 length equals 16 residues. The CDR3 region has the DNA TGTGCCAGCAGCTTAGCGGGTGCGTTAGCTCCCTTGGAGCAGTACTTC. Its protein is CASSLAGALAPLEQYF.

This clone has more than one count but fewer than ten. This chain uses TRBV10-1 with TRBJ2-7; TRBD2 matches at 7 bases. The V gene's germline CDR1 is WNHNN and CDR2 SYGVQD (reference sequence). V gave up 5 bases and J gave up 5 bases; unmatched junction bases: 6. The CDR3 is 13 residues long. Written as DNA, the CDR3 is TGCGCCAGCAGTTCCGGACTAGACAACGAGCAGTACTTC. It translates to CASSSGLDNEQYF.

The rearrangement joins TRBV25-1 to TRBJ1-2; 9 positions match TRBD1. Germline V gene data show CDR1 as MGHDK and CDR2 as SYGVNS. This CDR3 region has 15 residues. After removal of 3 bases from V and 5 bases from J, the junction contained 7 bases not matched to a gene. CDR3 amino acids: CASSDLTGTGYGYTF. DNA for the CDR3: TGTGCCAGCAGTGATCTGACGGGGACAGGGTATGGCTACACCTTC.

V gene TRBV29-1 combines with J gene TRBJ2-7; weak D call: TRBD2 (5 bases). Trimming took 4 bases from V and 3 from J, leaving 13 bases between them. This CDR3 is 13 amino acids long. Per germline, CDR1 SQVTM and CDR2 ANQGSEA. The CDR3 sequence is CSVGEGLGYEQYF. CDR3 in DNA: TGCAGCGTTGGTGAGGGTCTCGGCTACGAGCAGTACTTC.

This rearrangement joins TRBV9 to TRBJ2-2; 9 bases align to TRBD2. CDR1 and CDR2 (germline): SGDLS, YYNGEE. V gave up 3 bases and J gave up 1 base; unmatched junction bases: 13. CDR3 size: 19 residues. CDR3 sequence (DNA): TGTGCCAGCAGCGCTGGGACTAGCAGGGCATCCCGGAACACCGGGGAGCTGTTTTTT. It is translated as CASSAGTSRASRNTGELFF.

This sequence joins TRBV5-1 and TRBJ1-4; D gene unclear. CDR1 SGHRS and CDR2 YFSETQ come from the germline V gene. V lost 2 bases, J lost 5 bases, and 7 bases lay in between. The CDR3 is 13 residues long. The CDR3 is CASSFNGNEKLFF. CDR3 DNA sequence: TGCGCCAGCAGCTTTAACGGGAATGAAAAACTGTTTTTT.

The V call is TRBV7-2, the J call TRBJ2-4; TRBD2 agrees at 8 bases. With 7 bases clipped from V and 1 base from J, the junction kept 6 bases outside the gene matches. Germline values: CDR1 SGHTA, CDR2 FQGNSA. CDR3 size: 15 residues. This chain's CDR3 is CASTGTSTAKNIQYF. The DNA of the CDR3 is TGTGCCAGCACCGGGACTAGTACCGCCAAAAACATTCAGTACTTC.

V and J are TRBV11-2 and TRBJ2-7; a possible D gene is TRBD1 (5 bases). V lost 6 bases and J 3 bases, leaving 9 bases between the germline ends. The CDR3 has 12 residues. Germline V gene sequence: CDR1 SGHAT, CDR2 FQNNGV. The CDR3, as DNA: TGTGCCAGCAGGCCCGACAGCTACGAGCAGTACTTC. As protein: CASRPDSYEQYF.

The chain joins TRBV6-5 to TRBJ2-7; the match to TRBD2 covers 7 bases. Germline CDR1 MNHEY, CDR2 SVGAGI. This CDR3 contains 15 residues. The V and J ends lost 0 bases and 5 bases, in that order; junction bases with no gene match: 7. The CDR3 is CASSYSGGVGHEQYF. Here the CDR3 DNA reads TGTGCCAGCAGTTACTCGGGAGGGGTCGGCCACGAGCAGTACTTC.